This TCR beta chain was identified during a study of tumor-infiltrating lymphocytes in primary liver carcinoma (dated by TCRdb to the late 2010s). Study-wide context: Surgical resection was performed in China between 2015 and early 2016 on about five patients with histopathologically diagnosed primary liver carcinoma. Of the five patients, three men and two women aged 30 to 69 years, four had hepatocellular carcinoma and one had combined HCC and intrahepatic cholangiocarcinoma. The five patients had tumors of stage T1-T3 N0M0, with maximum diameters ranging from 4.2 to 10 cm. Each sample produced roughly 3.5 to 7.5 million productive TCRbeta reads, and read depth showed no significant difference between tissue types. TCRbeta repertoire sequencing, expression microarrays and whole-exome sequencing were combined in the study across five regions of each liver tumor, with adjacent normal tissue and blood also included. A total of approximately 35 specimens from 5 patients underwent TCRbeta repertoire sequencing, comprising 25 tumor regions, 5 adjacent noncancerous liver tissues and 5 peripheral blood samples. Technical replicate repertoires showed high reproducibility, with mean shared-clone rates about 0.91 and correlation coefficients above 0.98. Beyond this particular receptor, the publication reports: Only the TCR beta chain was sequenced, so true repertoire diversity is likely underestimated because unpaired alpha chains were not captured. Repertoire overlap was higher between tumor regions (mean around 36%) than tumor-adjacent (around 17%) or tumor-blood (approximately 14%) pairs, consistent with antigen-driven expansion. Because the samples were bulk and unsorted, CD4+ and CD8+ T cell repertoires could not be compared. Only 4 or 5 patients were included in the study, and the authors note that the findings should be validated in a larger study. A significantly larger repertoire fraction was made up by the top 250 clones in tumors than in blood (p = 0.039).

In regard to this clonotype: This receptor's antigen is unknown. The input lacks base qualities; no much larger clone sits a single base away.

A constant-region primer and ProtoScript II reverse transcriptase were used to reverse-transcribe TCRbeta-specific cDNA from approximately 500 ng total RNA. Three nested multiplex PCR rounds, following a slightly modified ARM-PCR procedure, were used to build the TCRbeta libraries. Each of the first two PCR rounds ran for about 9 cycles and used multiplex TRBV1-TRBV30 forward primers together with a Cbeta reverse primer. A final 25-cycle PCR with Deep VentR polymerase added sample barcodes and Illumina adapters. Before sequencing, amplicons of 200-500 bp were gel-purified using a QIAquick gel extraction kit. An Illumina HiSeq 2500 was used to sequence the TCRbeta amplicons, generating 250-bp paired-end reads. Regarding the original processing steps: Trimmomatic v0.33 was used to quality-trim the reads, and FLASH v1.2.11 was used to merge paired reads so that full CDR3 sequences could be recovered. MiGEC v1.2.1b assigned V, D and J germline segments to the rearranged TCRbeta sequences. Clonotype statistics and Shannon-Wiener diversity indices were computed with VDJtools v1.0.0. To reduce sampling bias, subsequent analyses other than the diversity analysis used only the 250 most abundant clonotypes in each sample. Starting from the raw public reads, TCRdb applied fastp trimming at Q25, assembled clones with MiXCR and retained in-frame beta chains. Every distinct CDR3 protein forms one entry, paired with its most common genes and DNA. TCRdb assigned the V and J calls; the authors' analysis was not used. The sample contains a few hundred thousand distinct CDR3 sequences, 50% to 75% of them found a single time. Of the sample, over 15% falls within the top ten clones.

TRIzol reagent was used to extract blood RNA from unsorted whole blood, while the DNeasy Blood & Tissue kit provided the germline DNA. At the time of sampling, the patients had chronic HBV infection and had not received any treatment. Approximately 4 milliliters of peripheral blood were collected into K2EDTA tubes before surgery. The CDR3 runs 15 amino acids, cysteine and phenylalanine included. CDR3 DNA is the only sequence kept; it has 45 bases, read in frame from the first base. The junction carries 20 bases between V and J, which are trimmed by 9 bases and 3 bases respectively. In this chain, TRBV12-3 or TRBV12-4 is recombined with TRBJ1-1; matching of 5 bases hints at TRBD1 as the D gene. The sample was peripheral blood. The source of this sequence is a woman aged 25 to 39 with primary liver carcinoma and hepatitis B virus infection. The sequence in DNA is TGTGCCAGGAGGGGCCGTCGGGATCTCGACACTGAAGCTTTCTTT. This translates into CARRGRRDLDTEAFF.